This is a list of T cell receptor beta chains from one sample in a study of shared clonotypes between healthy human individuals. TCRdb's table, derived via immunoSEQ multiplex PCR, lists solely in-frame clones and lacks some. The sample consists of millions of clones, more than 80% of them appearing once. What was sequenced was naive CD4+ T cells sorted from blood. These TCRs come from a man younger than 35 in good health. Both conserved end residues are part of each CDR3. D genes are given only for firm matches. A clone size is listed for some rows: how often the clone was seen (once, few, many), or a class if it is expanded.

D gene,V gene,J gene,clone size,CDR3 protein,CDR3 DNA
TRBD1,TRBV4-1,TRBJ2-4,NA,CASSQGTGTKNIQYF,TGCGCCAGCAGCCAGGGGACAGGGACAAAAAACATTCAGTACTTC
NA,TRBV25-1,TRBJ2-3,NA,CASSPFRDTDTQYF,TGTGCCAGCTCACCCTTCAGGGACACAGATACGCAGTATTTT
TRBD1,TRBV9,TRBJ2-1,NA,CASSAWGGTGAYNEQFF,TGTGCCAGCAGCGCCTGGGGTGGGACAGGGGCCTACAATGAGCAGTTCTTC
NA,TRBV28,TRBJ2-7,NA,CASSFPQYF,TGTGCCAGCAGTTTTCCGCAGTACTTC
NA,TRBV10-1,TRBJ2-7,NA,CASSEFQGGEQYF,TGCGCCAGCAGTGAGTTCCAGGGAGGCGAGCAGTACTTC
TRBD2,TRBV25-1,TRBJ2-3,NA,CASSPRRGGTDTQYF,TGTGCCAGCAGTCCGAGGCGGGGGGGAACAGATACGCAGTATTTT
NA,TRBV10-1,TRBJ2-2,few,CASSDQWGGELFF,TGCGCCAGCAGTGACCAATGGGGCGGGGAGCTGTTTTTT
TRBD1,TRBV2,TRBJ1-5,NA,CASTPTGNQPQHF,TGTGCCAGCACCCCGACAGGGAATCAGCCCCAGCATTTT
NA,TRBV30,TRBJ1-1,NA,CAWSVKISEAFF,TGTGCCTGGAGTGTTAAAATCTCGGAAGCTTTCTTT
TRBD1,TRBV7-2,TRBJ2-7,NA,CASSLDRGFYEQYF,TGTGCCAGCAGCTTAGACAGGGGCTTCTACGAGCAGTACTTC
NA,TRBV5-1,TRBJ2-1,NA,CASSSMVGSSYNEQFF,TGCGCCAGCAGCTCGATGGTGGGGAGCTCCTACAATGAGCAGTTCTTC
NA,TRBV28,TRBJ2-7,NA,CASSLRAGSYEQYF,TGTGCCAGCAGTTTAAGGGCGGGCTCCTACGAGCAGTACTTC
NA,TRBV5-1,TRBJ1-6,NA,CASSLTGKSDNSPLHF,TGCGCCAGCAGCTTGACAGGGAAGTCCGATAATTCACCCCTCCACTTT
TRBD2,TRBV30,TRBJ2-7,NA,CAWSPPAGAYEQYF,TGTGCCTGGAGCCCACCAGCGGGGGCCTACGAGCAGTACTTC
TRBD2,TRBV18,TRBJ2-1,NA,CASSPPPGLVSGEQFF,TGTGCCAGCTCACCACCACCGGGACTAGTATCTGGTGAGCAGTTCTTC
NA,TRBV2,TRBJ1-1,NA,CASNWAPNTEAFF,TGTGCCAGCAATTGGGCCCCGAATACTGAAGCTTTCTTT
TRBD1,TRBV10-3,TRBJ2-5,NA,CAIGRDRETQYF,TGTGCCATCGGACGGGACAGAGAGACCCAGTACTTC
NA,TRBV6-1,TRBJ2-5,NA,CASSGQGGQETQYF,TGTGCCAGCAGTGGTCAGGGGGGCCAAGAGACCCAGTACTTC
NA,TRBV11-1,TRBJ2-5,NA,CASSLGGLQETQYF,TGTGCCAGCAGCTTAGGGGGGCTCCAAGAGACCCAGTACTTC
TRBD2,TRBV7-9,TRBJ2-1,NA,CASSPGTSGGNNEQFF,TGTGCCAGCAGCCCGGGGACTAGCGGGGGGAACAATGAGCAGTTCTTC
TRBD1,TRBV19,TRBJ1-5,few,CASSTSGGRQPQHF,TGTGCCAGTAGTACCTCAGGGGGCCGACAGCCCCAGCATTTT
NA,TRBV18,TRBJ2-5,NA,CASSPPGRPYQETQYF,TGTGCCAGCTCACCACCGGGCAGACCGTACCAAGAGACCCAGTACTTC
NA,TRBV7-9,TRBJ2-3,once,CASSRGDTQYF,TGTGCCAGCAGCCGGGGGGATACGCAGTATTTT
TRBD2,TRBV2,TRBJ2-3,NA,CASRPGLGDTDTQYF,TGTGCCAGCAGGCCGGGACTAGGGGACACAGATACGCAGTATTTT
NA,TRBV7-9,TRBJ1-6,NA,CASSLGADSYNSPLHF,TGTGCCAGCAGCTTAGGGGCCGACTCCTATAATTCACCCCTCCACTTT
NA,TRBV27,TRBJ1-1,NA,CASSPQGRNTEAFF,TGTGCCAGCAGTCCACAGGGTAGGAACACTGAAGCTTTCTTT
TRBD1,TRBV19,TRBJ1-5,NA,CATKGPSGQGWVQPQHF,TGTGCCACCAAAGGACCTTCGGGACAGGGATGGGTTCAGCCCCAGCATTTT
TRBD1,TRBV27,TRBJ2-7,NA,CASSLTGTGGTYEQYF,TGTGCCAGCAGTCTTACCGGGACAGGGGGTACCTACGAGCAGTACTTC
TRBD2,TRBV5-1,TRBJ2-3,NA,CASSSQRGGTQYF,TGCGCCAGCAGCAGTCAAAGGGGAGGGACGCAGTATTTT
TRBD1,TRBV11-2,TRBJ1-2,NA,CASSLAGQGAISGYTF,TGTGCCAGCAGCTTAGCAGGACAGGGGGCGATAAGTGGCTACACCTTC
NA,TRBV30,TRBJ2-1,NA,CAWSVGSGYRRNEQFF,TGTGCCTGGAGTGTCGGTTCAGGTTACCGCCGTAATGAGCAGTTCTTC
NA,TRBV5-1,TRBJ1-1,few,CASSLMEGTEAFF,TGCGCCAGCAGCTTGATGGAGGGCACTGAAGCTTTCTTT
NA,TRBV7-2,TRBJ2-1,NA,CASSLDRASHEQFF,TGTGCCAGCAGCTTAGATCGAGCTTCCCATGAGCAGTTCTTC
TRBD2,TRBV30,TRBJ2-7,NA,CAWTTGGTYEQYF,TGTGCCTGGACCACGGGGGGAACCTACGAGCAGTACTTC
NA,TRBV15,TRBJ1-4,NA,CATSRDGTATNEKLFF,TGTGCCACCAGCAGGGATGGAACCGCAACTAATGAAAAACTGTTTTTT
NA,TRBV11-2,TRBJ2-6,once,CASMPLGGAGANVLTF,TGTGCCAGCATGCCTTTGGGGGGTGCTGGGGCCAACGTCCTGACTTTC
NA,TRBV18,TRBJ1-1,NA,CASSQLDLNTEAFF,TGTGCCAGCTCACAGTTGGACCTGAACACTGAAGCTTTCTTT
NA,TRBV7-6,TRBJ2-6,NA,CASSSGTLSSGANVLTF,TGTGCCAGCAGCTCGGGGACGCTGAGCTCTGGGGCCAACGTCCTGACTTTC
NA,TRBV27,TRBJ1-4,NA,CASSLNRGGEKLFF,TGTGCCAGCAGTTTAAACCGGGGCGGTGAAAAACTGTTTTTT
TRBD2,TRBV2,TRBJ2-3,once,CASSRGLAGHTDTQYF,TGTGCCAGCTCCCGGGGACTAGCGGGACACACAGATACGCAGTATTTT
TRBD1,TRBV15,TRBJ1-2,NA,CATGNRGANYGYTF,TGTGCCACCGGAAACAGGGGAGCCAACTATGGCTACACCTTC
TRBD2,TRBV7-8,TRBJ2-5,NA,CASSPGGEETQYF,TGTGCCAGCAGCCCGGGGGGGGAAGAGACCCAGTACTTC
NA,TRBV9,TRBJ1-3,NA,CASSVSPGNTIYF,TGTGCCAGCAGCGTATCCCCAGGAAACACCATATATTTT
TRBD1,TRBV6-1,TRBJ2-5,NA,CASKGQGGIVETQYF,TGTGCCAGCAAGGGACAGGGTGGGATTGTGGAGACCCAGTACTTC
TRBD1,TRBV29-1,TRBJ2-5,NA,CSVGTGVQETQYF,TGCAGCGTTGGGACAGGGGTCCAAGAGACCCAGTACTTC
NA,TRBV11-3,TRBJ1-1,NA,CASSLGRGNTEAFF,TGTGCCAGCAGCTTAGGCCGAGGGAACACTGAAGCTTTCTTT
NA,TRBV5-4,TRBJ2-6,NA,CASSSRGGSGANVLTF,TGTGCCAGCAGCTCGCGAGGGGGCTCTGGGGCCAACGTCCTGACTTTC